A selection of T cell receptor beta chains follows, all from one sample in a study of beta chain features in type 1 diabetes. Profiling relied on immunoSEQ multiplex PCR, and the TCRdb table lists in-frame clones only, not all of them. The sample has over 40,000 clones, approximately 53% seen once; the top ten hold 0.25%. The specimen sequenced was stem cell memory CD4+ T cells from blood. These receptors were taken from a woman aged 30 to 39 in good health. Each CDR3 is given with its conserved first and last residue. Fields, in order: V gene, clone size, J gene, CDR3 protein. Size is stated for part of the rows, as once, few or many counts, or as a class when the clone is expanded.

V: TRBV7-2
size: -
J: TRBJ2-5
CDR3: CASSFRTSGGETQYF

V: TRBV4-2
size: once
J: TRBJ2-3
CDR3: CASSQDFASYGGSTDTQYF

V: TRBV19
size: -
J: TRBJ2-3
CDR3: CASRWGQGPDTQYF

V: TRBV29-1
size: medium-sized
J: TRBJ2-3
CDR3: CSVGQGMSDTQYF

V: TRBV2
size: -
J: TRBJ2-1
CDR3: CASSLTGALSYNEQFF

V: TRBV4-1
size: -
J: TRBJ2-1
CDR3: CASSHALRRESHNEQFF

V: TRBV7-2
size: few
J: TRBJ2-7
CDR3: CASSDRSTYEQYF

V: TRBV9
size: few
J: TRBJ2-6
CDR3: CASSVLAAFGANVLTF

V: TRBV7-3
size: few
J: TRBJ2-1
CDR3: CASSEDRGGNEQFF

V: TRBV7-9
size: few
J: TRBJ1-5
CDR3: CASSLEGGWGSNQPQHF

V: TRBV19
size: -
J: TRBJ2-2
CDR3: CASSLLVTGELFF

V: TRBV10-3
size: -
J: TRBJ1-1
CDR3: CAISERQGGTEAFF

V: TRBV18
size: -
J: TRBJ2-1
CDR3: CASSPISGRAGNEQFF

V: TRBV4-2
size: -
J: TRBJ1-1
CDR3: CASSHTDRLNTEAFF

V: TRBV11-3
size: few
J: TRBJ1-5
CDR3: CASSFLGRASNQPQHF

V: TRBV27
size: -
J: TRBJ2-7
CDR3: CASSLSRQPYEQYF